Each of the 13 T cell receptor beta chains below was sequenced from the same sample in a study of blood T cell repertoires in COVID-19. The data were produced by immunoSEQ multiplex PCR, yet TCRdb's version contains in-frame clones alone and is incomplete. Of around 180,000 clones in the sample, about 88% were seen once. Sequenced material: peripheral blood. The origin of the receptors is a man between 70 and 80 years old with active or convalescent COVID-19.

The chain recombines TRBV7-8 with TRBJ2-7, with TRBD1 matching over 7 bases. The ends lost 3 bases at V and 7 bases at J; junction bases unmatched: 6. The CDR3 totals 13 residues. Germline CDR1 is SGHVS and CDR2 is FQNEAQ. In DNA, the CDR3 is TGTGCCAGCAGCTTTACAGGGGTTGATGAGCAGTACTTC. Amino acids: CASSFTGVDEQYF.

The chain combines TRBV30 with TRBJ2-2; 7 nucleotides align to TRBD1. Per the germline V gene, CDR1 is GTSNPN and CDR2 is SVGIG (reference sequence). The V gene end was trimmed by 0 bases and the J gene end by 0 bases; junction bases not matched to a gene: 4. This CDR3 region has 16 residues. The DNA of the CDR3 is TGTGCCTGGAGTGTAAGGGACAGCGCGAACACCGGGGAGCTGTTTTTT. Protein product: CAWSVRDSANTGELFF.

V and J are TRBV5-1 and TRBJ2-2, with D possibly being TRBD2 (6 bases). V lost 7 bases to trimming and J lost 6 bases, with 19 bases between them. There are 15 residues in the CDR3. Germline CDR1 is SGHRS and CDR2 is YFSETQ. The CDR3, as DNA: TGCGCCAGCGAGACGGGACTCCTGGGACCCGGGGAGCTGTTTTTT. This sequence encodes CASETGLLGPGELFF.

This clone was counted once. The sample has other DNA sequences that encode this CDR3 too. The gene calls are TRBV7-9 and TRBJ2-7; tentatively, D is TRBD1 (5 bases). V was trimmed by 1 base and J by 4 bases, leaving 8 bases between them. The CDR3 is 13 amino acids. The germline CDR1 and CDR2 sequences are SEHNR and FQNEAQ (reference sequence). The CDR3 protein is CASSLGGTYEQYF. CDR3 in DNA: TGTGCCAGCAGCTTAGGGGGCACTTACGAGCAGTACTTC.

The V and J genes are TRBV28 and TRBJ2-4, with D perhaps matching TRBD2 (6 bases). The V end was cut by 6 bases, the J end by 0 bases, with 12 bases between. CDR3 length equals 15 residues. Per germline, CDR1 MDHEN and CDR2 SYDVKM. The CDR3 region is CASRGGGVAKNIQYF. In nucleotides, the CDR3 is TGTGCCAGCAGAGGCGGCGGGGTAGCCAAAAACATTCAGTACTTC.

V gene TRBV24-1 combines with J gene TRBJ2-3, with TRBD2 matching 14 bases. This CDR3 region has 14 residues. Trimming took 7 bases from V and 7 from J; bases not matched to a gene: 3. Germline-derived CDR1 and CDR2 are KGHDR and SFDVKD. CDR3 sequence: CATRGTSGSYTQYF. The DNA for the CDR3 is TGTGCCACCAGGGGGACTAGCGGGAGTTATACGCAGTATTTT.

The chain carries TRBV19 and TRBJ1-1, with unresolved D. The germline gives CDR1 LNHDA, CDR2 SQIVND (reference sequence). The V and J ends lost 3 bases and 5 bases respectively, with 16 bases between them. The CDR3 extends over 15 amino acids. Here the CDR3 DNA reads TGTGCCAGTAGTATGGTGGGAGGGCGGTATACTGAAGCTTTCTTT. Amino acid sequence: CASSMVGGRYTEAFF. Full variable domain (missing parts from reference TRBV19 and TRBJ1-1): DGGITQSPKYLFRKEGQNVTLSCEQNLNHDAMYWYRQDPGQGLRLIYYSQIVNDFQKGDIAEGYSVSREKKESFPLTVTSAQKNPTAFYLCASSMVGGRYTEAFFGQGTRLTVV.

The sample holds one count of this clone. The J gene is TRBJ2-1, the V gene TRBV11-3, with D possibly matching TRBD1 (7 bases). This CDR3 contains 15 residues. V dropped 3 bases and J dropped 6 bases, with 15 bases sitting between them. The germline CDR1 and CDR2 sequences are SGHNT and YENEEA. CDR3 DNA sequence: TGTGCCAGCAGCTTCCTAGACAGGGACTCCAATGAGCAGTTCTTC. It yields the protein CASSFLDRDSNEQFF.

The chain joins TRBV10-3 to TRBJ2-1, with 10 positions matching TRBD2. V shed 4 bases and J 4 bases; nucleotides not matched to a gene: 13. The germline V gene has CDR1 ENHRY and CDR2 SYGVKD. The CDR3 length is 18 residues. CDR3 nucleotide sequence: TGTGCCATCAGTGCCATCAGTGATACTAGCGGGGAATACAATGAGCAGTTCTTC. Its protein product is CAISAISDTSGEYNEQFF.

The V and J genes are TRBV11-2 and TRBJ1-1; D gene uncertain. Germline V gives CDR1 SGHAT, CDR2 FQNNGV. The CDR3 contains 14 residues. With 0 bases removed from V and 9 bases from J, the gap between germline ends came to 14 bases. The CDR3 bases are TGTGCCAGCAGCTTAGATCCGGGGAGAGCAAAAGCTTTCTTT. Translated: CASSLDPGRAKAFF.

The chain carries TRBV28 and TRBJ2-7; the match to TRBD2 covers 10 bases. Unmatched junction bases numbered 18, after V lost 8 bases and J lost 2 bases. The germline V gene has CDR1 MDHEN and CDR2 SYDVKM. The CDR3 runs 18 residues. CDR3 protein: CASRAWTSGFSSPYEQYF. The CDR3 bases are TGTGCCAGCCGCGCATGGACTAGCGGATTTTCTTCCCCCTACGAGCAGTACTTC.

The chain couples TRBV28 to TRBJ2-5, with 9 bases that match TRBD2. J lost 5 bases, V lost 8 bases, and 9 bases had no gene match. The CDR3 runs to 14 residues. Germline V gives CDR1 MDHEN, CDR2 SYDVKM. The CDR3 DNA reads as TGTGCCAGCGCCCGGGGACTAGCTTTGGAGACCCAGTACTTC. It translates to CASARGLALETQYF.

V is TRBV19 and J is TRBJ2-4, with D tentatively TRBD1 (7 bases). This CDR3 has 16 amino acids. V lost 0 bases and J 8 bases, leaving 17 bases between the germline ends. Germline values: CDR1 LNHDA, CDR2 SQIVND (reference sequence). In DNA form, the CDR3 reads TGTGCCAGTAGTATAGACGGGGGACAGTCAGTTGACATTCAGTACTTC. This translates into CASSIDGGQSVDIQYF.